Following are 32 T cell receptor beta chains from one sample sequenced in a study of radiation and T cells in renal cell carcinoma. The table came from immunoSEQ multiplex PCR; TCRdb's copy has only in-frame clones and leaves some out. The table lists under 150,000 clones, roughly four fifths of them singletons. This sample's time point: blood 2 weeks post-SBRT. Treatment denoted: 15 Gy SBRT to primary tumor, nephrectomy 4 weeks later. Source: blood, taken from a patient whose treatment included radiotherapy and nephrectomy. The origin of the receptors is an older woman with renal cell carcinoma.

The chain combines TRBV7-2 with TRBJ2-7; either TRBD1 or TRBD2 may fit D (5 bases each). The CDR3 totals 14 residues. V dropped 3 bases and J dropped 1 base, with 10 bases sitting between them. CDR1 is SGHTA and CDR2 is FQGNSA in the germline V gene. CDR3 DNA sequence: TGTGCCAGCAGCTTGGGACGGATTTCCTACGAGCAGTACTTC. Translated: CASSLGRISYEQYF.

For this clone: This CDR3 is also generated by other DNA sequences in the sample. The CDR3 loop is CASSETRGYQPQHF. The CDR3 DNA reads as TGTGCCAGCAGCGAAACCCGGGGTTATCAGCCCCAGCATTTT. The chain uses TRBV6-1 and TRBJ1-5; D unresolved. Trimming removed 6 bases at V and 5 bases at J, with 14 bases between. CDR3 size: 14 residues. Germline CDR1 is MNHNS and CDR2 is SASEGT.

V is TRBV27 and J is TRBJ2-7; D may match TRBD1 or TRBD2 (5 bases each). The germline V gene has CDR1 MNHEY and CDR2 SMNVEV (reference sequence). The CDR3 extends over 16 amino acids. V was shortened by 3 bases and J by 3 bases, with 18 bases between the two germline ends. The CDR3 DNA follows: TGTGCCAGCAGTTTGGGGGTTCCGGGTAGGGTCTACGAGCAGTACTTC. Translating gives CASSLGVPGRVYEQYF.

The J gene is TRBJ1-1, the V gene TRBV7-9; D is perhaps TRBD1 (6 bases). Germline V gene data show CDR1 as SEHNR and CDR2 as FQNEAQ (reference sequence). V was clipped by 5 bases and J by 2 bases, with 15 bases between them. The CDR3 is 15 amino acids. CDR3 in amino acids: CASSARTAENTEAFF. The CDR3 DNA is TGTGCCAGCAGCGCACGGACAGCAGAAAACACTGAAGCTTTCTTT.

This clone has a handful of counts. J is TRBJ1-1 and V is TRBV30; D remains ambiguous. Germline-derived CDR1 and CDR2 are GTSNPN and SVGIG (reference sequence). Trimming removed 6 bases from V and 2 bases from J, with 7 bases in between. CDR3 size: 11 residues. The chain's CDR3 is CACPGNTEAFF. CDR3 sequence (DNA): TGTGCCTGCCCGGGTAACACTGAAGCTTTCTTT. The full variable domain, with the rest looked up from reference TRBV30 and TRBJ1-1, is SQTIHQWPATLVQPVGSPLSLECTVEGTSNPNLYWYRQAAGRGLQLLFYSVGIGQISSEVPQNLSASRPQDRQFILSSKKLLLSDSGFYLCACPGNTEAFFGQGTRLTVV.

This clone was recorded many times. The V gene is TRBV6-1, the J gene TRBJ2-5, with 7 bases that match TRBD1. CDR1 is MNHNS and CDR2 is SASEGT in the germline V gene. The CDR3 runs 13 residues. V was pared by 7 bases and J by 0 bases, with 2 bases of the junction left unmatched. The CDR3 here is CASMGQYQETQYF. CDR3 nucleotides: TGTGCCAGCATGGGACAGTACCAAGAGACCCAGTACTTC.

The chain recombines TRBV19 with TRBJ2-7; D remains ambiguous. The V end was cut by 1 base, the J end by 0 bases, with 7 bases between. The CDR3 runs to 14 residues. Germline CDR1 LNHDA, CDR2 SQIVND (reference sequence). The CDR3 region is CASSIGASSYEQYF. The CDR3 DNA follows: TGTGCCAGTAGTATAGGGGCATCCTCCTACGAGCAGTACTTC.

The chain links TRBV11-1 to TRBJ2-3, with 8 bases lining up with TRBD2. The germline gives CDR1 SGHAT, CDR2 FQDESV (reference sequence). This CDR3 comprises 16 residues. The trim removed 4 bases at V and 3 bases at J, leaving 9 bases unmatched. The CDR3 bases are TGTGCCAGCAGCTCAACCGGGACTAGGACTACAGATACGCAGTATTTT. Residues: CASSSTGTRTTDTQYF.

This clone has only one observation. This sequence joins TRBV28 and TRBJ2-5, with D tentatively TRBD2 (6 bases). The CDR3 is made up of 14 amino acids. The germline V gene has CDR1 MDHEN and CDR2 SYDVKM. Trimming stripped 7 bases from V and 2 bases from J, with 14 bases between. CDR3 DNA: TGTGCCAGCATCCCGGGGGTCGGACAAGAGACCCAGTACTTC. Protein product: CASIPGVGQETQYF.

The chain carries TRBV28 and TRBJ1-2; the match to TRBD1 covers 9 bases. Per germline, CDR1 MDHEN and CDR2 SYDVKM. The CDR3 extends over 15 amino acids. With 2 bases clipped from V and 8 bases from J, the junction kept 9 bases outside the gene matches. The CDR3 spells CASSLGLGQGHGYTF. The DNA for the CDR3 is TGTGCCAGCAGTTTAGGGCTCGGACAGGGGCACGGCTACACCTTC.

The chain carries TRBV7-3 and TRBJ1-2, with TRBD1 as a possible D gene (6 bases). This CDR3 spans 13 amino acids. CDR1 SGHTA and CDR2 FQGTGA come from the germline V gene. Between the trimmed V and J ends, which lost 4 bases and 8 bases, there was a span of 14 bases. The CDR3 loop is CASSSPGTFGYTF. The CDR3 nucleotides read TGTGCCAGCAGCTCTCCTGGGACATTCGGCTACACCTTC.

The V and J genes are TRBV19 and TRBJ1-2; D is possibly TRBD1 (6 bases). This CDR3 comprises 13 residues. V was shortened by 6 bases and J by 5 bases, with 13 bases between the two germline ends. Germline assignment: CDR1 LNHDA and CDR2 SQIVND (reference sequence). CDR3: CASRPQGWYGYTF. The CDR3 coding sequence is TGTGCCAGTAGACCACAGGGATGGTATGGCTACACCTTC.

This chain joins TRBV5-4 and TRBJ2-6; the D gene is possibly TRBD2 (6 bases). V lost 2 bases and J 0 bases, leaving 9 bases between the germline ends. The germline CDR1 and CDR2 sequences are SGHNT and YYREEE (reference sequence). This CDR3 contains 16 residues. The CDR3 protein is CASSFSGSSGANVLTF. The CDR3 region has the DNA TGTGCCAGCAGCTTCTCCGGGAGCTCTGGGGCCAACGTCCTGACTTTC.

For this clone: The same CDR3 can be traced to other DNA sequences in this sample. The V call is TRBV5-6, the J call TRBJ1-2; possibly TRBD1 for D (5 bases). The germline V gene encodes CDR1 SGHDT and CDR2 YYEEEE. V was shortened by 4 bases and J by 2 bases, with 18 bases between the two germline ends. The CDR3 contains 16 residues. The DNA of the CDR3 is TGTGCCAGCAGCCCTCTCCAGGGTATCTTCAACTATGGCTACACCTTC. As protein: CASSPLQGIFNYGYTF.

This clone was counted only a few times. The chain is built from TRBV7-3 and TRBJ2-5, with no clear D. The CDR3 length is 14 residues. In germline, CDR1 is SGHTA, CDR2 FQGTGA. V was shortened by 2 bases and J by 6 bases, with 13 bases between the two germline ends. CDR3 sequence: CASSLANAGQTQYF. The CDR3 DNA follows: TGTGCCAGCAGCTTAGCGAATGCCGGGCAGACCCAGTACTTC.

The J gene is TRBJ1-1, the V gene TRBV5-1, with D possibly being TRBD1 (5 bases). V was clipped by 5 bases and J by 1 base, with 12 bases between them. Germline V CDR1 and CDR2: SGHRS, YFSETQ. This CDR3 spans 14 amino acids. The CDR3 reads CASSVVGENTEAFF. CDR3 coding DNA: TGCGCCAGCAGTGTTGTGGGGGAGAACACTGAAGCTTTCTTT.

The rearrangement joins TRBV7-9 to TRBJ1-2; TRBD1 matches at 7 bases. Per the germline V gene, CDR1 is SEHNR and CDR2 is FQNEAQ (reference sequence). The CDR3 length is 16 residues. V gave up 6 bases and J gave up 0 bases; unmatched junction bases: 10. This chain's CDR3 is CASSLTQQGPNYGYTF. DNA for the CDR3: TGTGCCAGCAGTCTCACCCAACAGGGGCCTAACTATGGCTACACCTTC.

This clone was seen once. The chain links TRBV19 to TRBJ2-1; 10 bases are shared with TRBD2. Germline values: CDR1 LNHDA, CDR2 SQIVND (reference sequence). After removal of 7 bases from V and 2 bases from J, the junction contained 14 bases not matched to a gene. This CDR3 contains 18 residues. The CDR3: CASNTRASGGITYNEQFF. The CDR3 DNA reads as TGTGCCAGTAATACGAGGGCTAGCGGGGGTATTACCTACAATGAGCAGTTCTTC.

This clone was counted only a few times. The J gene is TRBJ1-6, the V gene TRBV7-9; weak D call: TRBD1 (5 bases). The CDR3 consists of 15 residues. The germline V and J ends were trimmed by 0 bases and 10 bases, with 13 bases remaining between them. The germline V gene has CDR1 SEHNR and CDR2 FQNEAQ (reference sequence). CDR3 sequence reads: CASSLASGVGSPLHF. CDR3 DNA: TGTGCCAGCAGCTTAGCGTCGGGGGTAGGCTCACCCCTCCACTTT.

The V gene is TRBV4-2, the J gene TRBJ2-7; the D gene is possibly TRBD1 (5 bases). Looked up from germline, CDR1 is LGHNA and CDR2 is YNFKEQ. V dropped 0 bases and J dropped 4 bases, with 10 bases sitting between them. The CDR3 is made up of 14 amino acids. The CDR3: CASSQDGRDYEQYF. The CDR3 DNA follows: TGTGCCAGCAGCCAAGATGGCAGGGATTACGAGCAGTACTTC.

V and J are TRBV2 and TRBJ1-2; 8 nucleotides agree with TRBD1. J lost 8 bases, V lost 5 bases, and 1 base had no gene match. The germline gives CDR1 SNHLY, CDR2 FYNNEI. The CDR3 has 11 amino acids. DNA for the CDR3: TGTGCCAGCAGTACAGGGGGAGGCTACACCTTC. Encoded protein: CASSTGGGYTF.

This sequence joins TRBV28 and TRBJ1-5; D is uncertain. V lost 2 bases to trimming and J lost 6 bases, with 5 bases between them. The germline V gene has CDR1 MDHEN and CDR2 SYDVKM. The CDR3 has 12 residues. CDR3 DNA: TGTGCCAGCAGTTTACTGGCTCAGCCCCAGCATTTT. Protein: CASSLLAQPQHF.

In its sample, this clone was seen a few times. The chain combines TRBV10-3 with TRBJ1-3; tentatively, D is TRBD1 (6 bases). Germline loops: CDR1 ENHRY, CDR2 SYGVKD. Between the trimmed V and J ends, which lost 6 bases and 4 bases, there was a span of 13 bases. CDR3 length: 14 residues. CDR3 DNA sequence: TGTGCCATCAGCTTTCAGGGGACGGGAAACACCATATATTTT. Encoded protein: CAISFQGTGNTIYF.

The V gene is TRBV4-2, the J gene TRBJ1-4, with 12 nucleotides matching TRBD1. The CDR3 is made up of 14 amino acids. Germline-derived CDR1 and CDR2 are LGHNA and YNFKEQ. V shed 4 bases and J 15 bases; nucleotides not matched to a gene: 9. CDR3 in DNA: TGTGCCAGCAGCCTCGGGACAGGGGGCAACAGGGTGTTTTTT. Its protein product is CASSLGTGGNRVFF.

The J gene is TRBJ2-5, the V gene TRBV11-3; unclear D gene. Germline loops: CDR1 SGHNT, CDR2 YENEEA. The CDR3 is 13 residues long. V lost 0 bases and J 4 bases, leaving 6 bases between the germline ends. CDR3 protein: CASSLELGETQYF. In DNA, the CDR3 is TGTGCCAGCAGCTTAGAACTGGGAGAGACCCAGTACTTC.

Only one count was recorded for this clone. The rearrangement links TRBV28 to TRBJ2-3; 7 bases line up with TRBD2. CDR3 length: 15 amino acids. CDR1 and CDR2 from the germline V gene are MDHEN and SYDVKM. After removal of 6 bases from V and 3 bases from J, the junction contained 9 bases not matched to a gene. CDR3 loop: CASRPEAGSTDTQYF. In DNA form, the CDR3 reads TGTGCCAGCAGGCCGGAAGCGGGATCTACAGATACGCAGTATTTT.

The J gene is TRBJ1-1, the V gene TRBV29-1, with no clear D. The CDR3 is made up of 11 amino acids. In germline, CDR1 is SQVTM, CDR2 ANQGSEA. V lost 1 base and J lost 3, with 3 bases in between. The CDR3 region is CSVEVYTEAFF. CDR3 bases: TGCAGCGTTGAAGTGTACACTGAAGCTTTCTTT.

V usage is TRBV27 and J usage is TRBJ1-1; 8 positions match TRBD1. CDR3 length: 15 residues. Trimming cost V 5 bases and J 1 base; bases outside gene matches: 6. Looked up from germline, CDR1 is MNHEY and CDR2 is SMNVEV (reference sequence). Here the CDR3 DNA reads TGTGCCAGCAGTCCGCGCAGGGGGCCGAACACTGAAGCTTTCTTT. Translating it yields CASSPRRGPNTEAFF.

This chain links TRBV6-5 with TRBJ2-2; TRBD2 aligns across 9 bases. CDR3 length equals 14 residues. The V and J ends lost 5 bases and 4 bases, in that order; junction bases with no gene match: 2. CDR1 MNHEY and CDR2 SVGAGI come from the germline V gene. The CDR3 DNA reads TGTGCCAGCAGTAAACTAGCGGGCACCGGGGAGCTGTTTTTT. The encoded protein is CASSKLAGTGELFF.

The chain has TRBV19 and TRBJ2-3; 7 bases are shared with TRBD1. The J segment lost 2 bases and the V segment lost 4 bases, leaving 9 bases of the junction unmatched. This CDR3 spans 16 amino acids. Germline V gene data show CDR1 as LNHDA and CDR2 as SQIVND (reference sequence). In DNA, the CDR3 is TGTGCCAGTAGTAGGATGGGACAGCTGATCACAGATACGCAGTATTTT. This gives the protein CASSRMGQLITDTQYF.

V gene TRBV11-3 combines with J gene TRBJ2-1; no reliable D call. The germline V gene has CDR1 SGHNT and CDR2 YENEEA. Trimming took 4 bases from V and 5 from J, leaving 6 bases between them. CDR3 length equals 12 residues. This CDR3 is CASSSRHNEQFF. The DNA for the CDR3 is TGTGCCAGCAGCTCCCGACACAATGAGCAGTTCTTC.

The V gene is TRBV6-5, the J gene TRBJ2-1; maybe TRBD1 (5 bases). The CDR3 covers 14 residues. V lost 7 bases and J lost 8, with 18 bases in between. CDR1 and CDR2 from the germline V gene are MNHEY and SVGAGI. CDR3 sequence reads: CASTSGPRPYEQFF. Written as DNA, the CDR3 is TGTGCCAGCACTTCAGGGCCCCGGCCTTATGAGCAGTTCTTC.